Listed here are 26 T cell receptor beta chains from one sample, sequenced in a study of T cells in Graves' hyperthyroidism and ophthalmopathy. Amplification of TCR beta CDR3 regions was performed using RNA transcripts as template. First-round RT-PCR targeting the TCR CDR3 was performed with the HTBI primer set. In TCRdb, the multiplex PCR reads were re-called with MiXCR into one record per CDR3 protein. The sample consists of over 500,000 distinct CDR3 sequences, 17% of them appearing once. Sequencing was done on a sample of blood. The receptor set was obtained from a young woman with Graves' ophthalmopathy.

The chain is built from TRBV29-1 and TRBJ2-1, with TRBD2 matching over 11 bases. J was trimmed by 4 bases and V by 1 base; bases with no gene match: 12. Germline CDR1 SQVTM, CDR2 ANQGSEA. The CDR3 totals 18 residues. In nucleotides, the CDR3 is TGCAGCGTTGAAGGGGAGGAGGGTAGCGGGGGGGTTTACAATGAGCAGTTCTTC. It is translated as CSVEGEEGSGGVYNEQFF.

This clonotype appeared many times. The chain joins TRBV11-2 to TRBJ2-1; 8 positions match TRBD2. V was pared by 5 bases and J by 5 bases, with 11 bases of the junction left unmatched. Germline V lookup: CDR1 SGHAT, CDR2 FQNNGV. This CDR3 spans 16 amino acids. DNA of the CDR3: TGTGCCAGCAGCCCCCCGGGACTAGGGCTCAACAATGAGCAGTTCTTC. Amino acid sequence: CASSPPGLGLNNEQFF.

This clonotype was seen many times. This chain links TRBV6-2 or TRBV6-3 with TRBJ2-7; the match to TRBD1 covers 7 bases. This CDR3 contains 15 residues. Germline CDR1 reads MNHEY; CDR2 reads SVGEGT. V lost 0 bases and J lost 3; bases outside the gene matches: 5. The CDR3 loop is CASSYSRQGDYEQYF. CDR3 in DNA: TGTGCCAGCAGTTACTCTCGACAGGGAGACTACGAGCAGTACTTC.

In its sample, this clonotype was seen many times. The CDR3 reads CAWSVDTSGIAYEQYF. The CDR3 DNA follows: TGTGCCTGGAGTGTCGATACTAGCGGGATAGCCTACGAGCAGTACTTC. This chain joins TRBV30 and TRBJ2-7; 10 bases map to TRBD2. The germline CDR1 and CDR2 sequences are GTSNPN and SVGIG (reference sequence). V trimming: 0 bases; J trimming: 2 bases; junction bases outside the gene matches: 7. The CDR3 covers 16 residues.

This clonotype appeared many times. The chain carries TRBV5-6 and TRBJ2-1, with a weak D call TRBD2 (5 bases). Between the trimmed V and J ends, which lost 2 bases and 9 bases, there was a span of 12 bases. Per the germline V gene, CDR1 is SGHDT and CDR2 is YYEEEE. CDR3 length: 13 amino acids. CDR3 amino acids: CASSFTGYGEQFF. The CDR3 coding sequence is TGTGCCAGCAGCTTCACGGGGTATGGTGAGCAGTTCTTC.

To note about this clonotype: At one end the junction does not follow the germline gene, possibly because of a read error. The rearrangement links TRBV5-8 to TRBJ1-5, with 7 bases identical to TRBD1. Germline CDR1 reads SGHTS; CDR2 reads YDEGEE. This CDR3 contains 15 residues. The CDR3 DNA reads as TGTGCCAGCAGCTACGACAGGGTATGGAATCGGCCCCAGCATTTT. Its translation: CASSYDRVWNRPQHF.

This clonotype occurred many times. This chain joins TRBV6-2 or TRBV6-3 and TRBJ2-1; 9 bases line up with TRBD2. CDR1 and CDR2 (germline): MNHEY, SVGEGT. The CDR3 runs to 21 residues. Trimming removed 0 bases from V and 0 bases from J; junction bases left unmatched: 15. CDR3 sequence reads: CASSYSNPAGGPIYSYNEQFF. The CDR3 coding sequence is TGTGCCAGCAGTTACTCGAATCCGGCGGGAGGGCCAATCTACTCCTACAATGAGCAGTTCTTC.

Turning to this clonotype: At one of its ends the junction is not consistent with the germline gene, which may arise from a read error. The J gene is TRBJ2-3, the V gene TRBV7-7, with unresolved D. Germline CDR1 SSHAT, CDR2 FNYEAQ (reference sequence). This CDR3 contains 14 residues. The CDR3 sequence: CASSPTLGTDTQYF. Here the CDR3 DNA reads TGTGCTAGCAGCCCAACGCTGGGCACAGATACGCAGTATTTT.

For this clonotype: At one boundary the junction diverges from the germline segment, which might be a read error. CDR3 in amino acids: CASSVTGGIGPSDTRYF. For the CDR3, the DNA is TGTGCCAGCAGCGTAACCGGGGGGATAGGTCCTTCAGATACGCGGTATTTT. The chain employs TRBV5-4 and TRBJ2-3; 7 bases map to TRBD2. Germline CDR1 SGHNT, CDR2 YYREEE (reference sequence). The CDR3 has 17 amino acids.

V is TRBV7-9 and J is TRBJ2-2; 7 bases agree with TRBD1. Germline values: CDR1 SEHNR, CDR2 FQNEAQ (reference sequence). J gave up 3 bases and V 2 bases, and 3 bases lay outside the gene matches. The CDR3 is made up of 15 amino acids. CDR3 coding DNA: TGTGCCAGCAGCTTAATCGACAGGGACACCGGGGAGCTGTTTTTT. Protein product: CASSLIDRDTGELFF.

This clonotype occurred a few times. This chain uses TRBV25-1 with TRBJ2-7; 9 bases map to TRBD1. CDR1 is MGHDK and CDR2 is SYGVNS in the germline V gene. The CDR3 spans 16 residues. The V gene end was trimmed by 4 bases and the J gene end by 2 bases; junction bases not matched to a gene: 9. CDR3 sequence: CASSADPGQGTYEQYF. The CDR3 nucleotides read TGTGCCAGCAGTGCCGATCCGGGACAGGGAACCTACGAGCAGTACTTC.

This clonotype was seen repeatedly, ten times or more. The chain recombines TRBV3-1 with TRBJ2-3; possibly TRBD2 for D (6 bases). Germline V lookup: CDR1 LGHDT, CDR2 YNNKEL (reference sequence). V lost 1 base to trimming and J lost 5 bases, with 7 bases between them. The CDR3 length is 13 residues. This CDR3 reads CASSQAGEDTQYF. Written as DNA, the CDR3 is TGTGCCAGCAGCCAAGCGGGGGAAGATACGCAGTATTTT.

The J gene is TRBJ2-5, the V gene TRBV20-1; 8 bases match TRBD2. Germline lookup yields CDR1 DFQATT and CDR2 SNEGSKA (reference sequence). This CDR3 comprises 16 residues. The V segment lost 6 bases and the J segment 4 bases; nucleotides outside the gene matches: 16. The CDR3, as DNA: TGCAGTGCCACCCCTCCCCCAGCGGGAGTTGTAGAGACCCAGTACTTC. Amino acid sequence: CSATPPPAGVVETQYF.

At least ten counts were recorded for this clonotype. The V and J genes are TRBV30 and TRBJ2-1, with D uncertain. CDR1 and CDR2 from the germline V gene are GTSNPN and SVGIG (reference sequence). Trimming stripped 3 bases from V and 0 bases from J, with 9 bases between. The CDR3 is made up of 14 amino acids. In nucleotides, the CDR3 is TGTGCCTGGAGGGTCTCGGGCTCCTACAATGAGCAGTTCTTC. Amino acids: CAWRVSGSYNEQFF.

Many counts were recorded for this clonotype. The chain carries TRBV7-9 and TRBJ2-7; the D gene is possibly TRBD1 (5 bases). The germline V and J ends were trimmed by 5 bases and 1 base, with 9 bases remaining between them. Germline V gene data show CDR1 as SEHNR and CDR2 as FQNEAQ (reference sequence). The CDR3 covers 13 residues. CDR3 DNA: TGTGCCAGCAGCACCACAGGTTCCTACGAGCAGTACTTC. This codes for CASSTTGSYEQYF.

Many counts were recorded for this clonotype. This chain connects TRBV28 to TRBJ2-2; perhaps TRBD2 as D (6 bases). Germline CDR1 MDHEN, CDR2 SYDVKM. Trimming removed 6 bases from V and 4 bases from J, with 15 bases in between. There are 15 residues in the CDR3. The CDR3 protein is CASRPAGTGTGELFF. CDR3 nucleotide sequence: TGTGCCAGCAGACCCGCGGGGACGGGCACCGGGGAGCTGTTTTTT.

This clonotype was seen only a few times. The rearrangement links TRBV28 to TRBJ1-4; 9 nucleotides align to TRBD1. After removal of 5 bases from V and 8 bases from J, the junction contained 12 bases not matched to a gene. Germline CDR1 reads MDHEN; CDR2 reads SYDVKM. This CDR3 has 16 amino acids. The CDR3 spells CASSALRTGVEEKLFF. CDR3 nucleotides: TGTGCCAGCAGTGCCCTGAGGACAGGGGTAGAGGAAAAACTGTTTTTT.

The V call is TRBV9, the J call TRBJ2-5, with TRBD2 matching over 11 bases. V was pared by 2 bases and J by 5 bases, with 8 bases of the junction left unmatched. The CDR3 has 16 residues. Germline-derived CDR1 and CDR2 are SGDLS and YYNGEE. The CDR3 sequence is CASSVLSGGAGETQYF. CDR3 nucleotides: TGTGCCAGCAGCGTCCTTAGCGGGGGGGCTGGGGAGACCCAGTACTTC. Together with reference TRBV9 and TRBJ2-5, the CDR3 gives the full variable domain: DSGVTQTPKHLITATGQRVTLRCSPRSGDLSVYWYQQSLDQGLQFLIQYYNGEERAKGNILERFSAQQFPDLHSELNLSSLELGDSALYFCASSVLSGGAGETQYFGPGTRLLVL.

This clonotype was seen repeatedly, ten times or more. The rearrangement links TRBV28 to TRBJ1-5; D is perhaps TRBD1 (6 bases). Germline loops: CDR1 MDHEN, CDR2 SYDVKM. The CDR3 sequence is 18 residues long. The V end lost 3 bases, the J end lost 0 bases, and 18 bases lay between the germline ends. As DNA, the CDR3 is TGTGCCAGCAGTTTTACCCCCGGGACACCCTATAGCAATCAGCCCCAGCATTTT. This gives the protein CASSFTPGTPYSNQPQHF.

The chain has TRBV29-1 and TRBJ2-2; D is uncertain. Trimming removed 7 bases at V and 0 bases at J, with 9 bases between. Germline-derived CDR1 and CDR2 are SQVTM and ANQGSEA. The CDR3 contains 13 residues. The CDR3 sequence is CSAQNPNTGELFF. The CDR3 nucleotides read TGCAGCGCTCAAAATCCGAACACCGGGGAGCTGTTTTTT.

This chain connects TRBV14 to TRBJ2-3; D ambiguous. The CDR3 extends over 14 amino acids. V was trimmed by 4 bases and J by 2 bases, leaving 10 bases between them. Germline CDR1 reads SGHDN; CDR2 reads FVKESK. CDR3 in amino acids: CASSPEITTDTQYF. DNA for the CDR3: TGTGCCAGCAGCCCCGAGATCACCACAGATACGCAGTATTTT.

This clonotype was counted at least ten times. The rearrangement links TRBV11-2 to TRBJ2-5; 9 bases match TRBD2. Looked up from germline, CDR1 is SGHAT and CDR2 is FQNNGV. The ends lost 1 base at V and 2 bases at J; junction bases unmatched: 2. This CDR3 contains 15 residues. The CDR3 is CASSLGTSEQETQYF. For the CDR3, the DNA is TGTGCCAGCAGCTTAGGGACTAGCGAACAAGAGACCCAGTACTTC.

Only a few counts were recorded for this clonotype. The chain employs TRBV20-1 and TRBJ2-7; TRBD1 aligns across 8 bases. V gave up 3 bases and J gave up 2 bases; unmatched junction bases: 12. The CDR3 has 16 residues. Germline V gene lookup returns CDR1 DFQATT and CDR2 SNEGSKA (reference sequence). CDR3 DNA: TGCAGTGCTAGTGGAGGGCAGGGGGCCCTACCCTACGAGCAGTACTTC. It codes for CSASGGQGALPYEQYF.

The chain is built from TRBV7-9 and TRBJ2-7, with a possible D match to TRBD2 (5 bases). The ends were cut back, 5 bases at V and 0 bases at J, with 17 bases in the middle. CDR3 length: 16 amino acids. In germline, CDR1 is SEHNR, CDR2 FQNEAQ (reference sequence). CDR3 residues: CASSPATAGPSYEQYF. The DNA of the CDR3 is TGTGCCAGCAGCCCAGCCACTGCGGGCCCCTCCTACGAGCAGTACTTC.

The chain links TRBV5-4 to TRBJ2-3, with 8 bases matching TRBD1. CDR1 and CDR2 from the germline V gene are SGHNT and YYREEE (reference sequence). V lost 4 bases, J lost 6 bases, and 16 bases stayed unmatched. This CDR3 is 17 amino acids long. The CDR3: CASSQDPTGESEDTQYF. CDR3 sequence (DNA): TGTGCCAGCAGCCAGGATCCGACAGGGGAAAGCGAGGATACGCAGTATTTT.

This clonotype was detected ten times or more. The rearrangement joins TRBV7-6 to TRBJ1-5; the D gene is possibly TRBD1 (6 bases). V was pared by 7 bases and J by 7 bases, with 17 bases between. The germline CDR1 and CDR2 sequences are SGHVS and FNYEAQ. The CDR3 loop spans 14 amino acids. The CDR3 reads CASTREGGGQPQHF. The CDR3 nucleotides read TGTGCCAGCACTCGCGAGGGGGGCGGGCAGCCCCAGCATTTT.